The 25 T cell receptor beta chains listed next were all sequenced from one sample in a study of control samples from healthy donors and cancer patients. The protocol was immunoSEQ multiplex PCR, while the TCRdb copy is restricted to in-frame clones and leaves out a portion. The table lists 140,000 or so clones, around 90% of them singletons, with roughly 3.2% in the top ten. The sample consisted of blood. Receptors originate from a man aged 25 to 40 in good health.

The rearrangement links TRBV12-3 or TRBV12-4 to TRBJ1-5; D unresolved. The V gene lost 10 bases and the J gene lost 5 bases, with 15 bases spanning the gap. The CDR3 length is 13 residues. The CDR3 DNA sequence: TGTGCCACCTGTAGAGGGAGGGATCAGCCCCAGCATTTT. Translated, it gives CATCRGRDQPQHF.

This chain joins TRBV7-8 and TRBJ1-1; D is uncertain. V was trimmed by 5 bases and J by 4 bases, leaving 14 bases between them. Germline values: CDR1 SGHVS, CDR2 FQNEAQ. This CDR3 contains 14 residues. In nucleotides, the CDR3 is TGTGCCAGCAGCATAAAAGGGAGAGGCACTGAAGCTTTCTTT. Residues: CASSIKGRGTEAFF. Drawing the rest from reference TRBV7-8 and TRBJ1-1, the complete variable domain is GAGVSQSPRYKVAKRGQDVALRCDPISGHVSLFWYQQALGQGPEFLTYFQNEAQLDKSGLPSDRFFAERPEGSVSTLKIQRTQQEDSAVYLCASSIKGRGTEAFFGQGTRLTVV.

This clone was seen a few times. This chain links TRBV7-2 with TRBJ1-5; D may be TRBD1 (6 bases). This CDR3 is built from 17 residues. Germline V gene lookup returns CDR1 SGHTA and CDR2 FQGNSA. V gave up 4 bases and J gave up 7 bases, with 23 bases separating them. CDR3 residues: CASSSWQGQGEGQPQHF. DNA of the CDR3: TGTGCCAGCAGCTCGTGGCAGGGACAAGGGGAGGGACAGCCCCAGCATTTT.

J is TRBJ1-1 and V is TRBV19; D perhaps matches TRBD1 (5 bases). Germline V gives CDR1 LNHDA, CDR2 SQIVND (reference sequence). Trimming removed 6 bases from V and 6 bases from J, with 17 bases in between. The CDR3 runs to 14 residues. CDR3 in amino acids: CASRSGGMISEAFF. Here the CDR3 DNA reads TGTGCCAGTAGGTCGGGGGGTATGATCTCTGAAGCTTTCTTT.

The genes are TRBV5-4 and TRBJ2-7; a weak D match, TRBD1 (5 bases). Germline V CDR1 and CDR2: SGHNT, YYREEE (reference sequence). The CDR3 spans 13 residues. Trimming shortened V by 4 bases and J by 3 bases, and 11 bases separated the two germline ends. The CDR3 reads CASSLDSVYEQYF. CDR3 DNA: TGTGCCAGCAGCCTCGACAGTGTCTACGAGCAGTACTTC.

V and J are TRBV5-4 and TRBJ1-4; 11 nucleotides agree with TRBD1. Trimming took 4 bases from V and 5 from J; bases not matched to a gene: 7. This CDR3 is built from 16 residues. The germline V gene encodes CDR1 SGHNT and CDR2 YYREEE (reference sequence). The CDR3 DNA follows: TGTGCCAGCAGCCACCAGAGGGACAGGGGGAATGAAAAACTGTTTTTT. It yields the protein CASSHQRDRGNEKLFF.

The chain recombines TRBV6-6 with TRBJ1-3; the D gene is possibly TRBD1 (6 bases). Trimming took 5 bases from V and 0 from J, leaving 11 bases between them. The germline V gene encodes CDR1 MNHNY and CDR2 SVGAGI (reference sequence). This CDR3 comprises 15 residues. The CDR3 region is CASSRSTGSGNTIYF. The CDR3 nucleotides read TGTGCCAGCAGTCGATCGACAGGCTCTGGAAACACCATATATTTT.

J is TRBJ1-6 and V is TRBV5-1, with TRBD1 as a possible D gene (6 bases). Germline values: CDR1 SGHRS, CDR2 YFSETQ. The ends were cut back, 3 bases at V and 1 base at J, with 11 bases in the middle. CDR3 length: 16 amino acids. The CDR3 DNA reads TGCGCCAGCAGCTCACAGGGCAGGTCCTATAATTCACCCCTCCACTTT. Amino acid sequence: CASSSQGRSYNSPLHF.

V usage is TRBV7-3 and J usage is TRBJ1-1; no clear D gene. Trimming pared 0 bases from V and 6 bases from J, leaving 8 bases between. The CDR3 loop spans 13 amino acids. Looked up from germline, CDR1 is SGHTA and CDR2 is FQGTGA. The CDR3 loop reads CASSLTAVAEAFF. The CDR3 DNA reads TGTGCCAGCAGCTTAACGGCCGTAGCTGAAGCTTTCTTT.

The chain uses TRBV21-1 and TRBJ2-7; the table assigns TRBD1, which was not confirmed against the DNA. TRBV21-1 is flagged as a pseudogene. The CDR3 runs 16 residues. CDR3: CASSKGGQAGSYEQYF. Written as DNA, the CDR3 is TGTGCCAGCAGCAAAGGAGGACAGGCGGGGAGCTACGAGCAGTACTTC.

Regarding this clone: Other DNA variants within this sample encode the same CDR3. This chain uses TRBV5-1 with TRBJ1-2; 7 bases are a match to TRBD1. CDR1 is SGHRS, CDR2 YFSETQ, per germline. There are 13 residues in the CDR3. V gave up 0 bases and J gave up 4 bases; unmatched junction bases: 0. The CDR3 region is CASSLDRGYGYTF. DNA of the CDR3: TGCGCCAGCAGCTTGGACAGGGGCTATGGCTACACCTTC.

This rearrangement joins TRBV5-1 to TRBJ1-1, with TRBD1 identical over 8 bases. The trim removed 4 bases at V and 2 bases at J, leaving 13 bases unmatched. This CDR3 has 17 residues. Germline CDR1 and CDR2: SGHRS and YFSETQ. The CDR3 loop reads CASSPRTGRAGNTEAFF. The CDR3 coding sequence is TGCGCCAGCAGCCCCCGGACAGGGAGGGCGGGAAACACTGAAGCTTTCTTT.

The chain uses TRBV5-1 and TRBJ2-7; 7 bases align to TRBD1. CDR3 length equals 13 residues. V trimming: 2 bases; J trimming: 2 bases; junction bases outside the gene matches: 1. Per the germline V gene, CDR1 is SGHRS and CDR2 is YFSETQ. Here the CDR3 reads CASSFGQAYEQYF. The DNA of the CDR3 is TGCGCCAGCAGCTTCGGACAGGCCTACGAGCAGTACTTC.

The chain is built from TRBV3-1 (or the pseudogene TRBV3-2) and TRBJ2-1; 9 bases map to TRBD2. CDR1 is LGHDT and CDR2 is YNNKEL in the germline V gene (reference sequence). V shed 3 bases and J 4 bases; nucleotides not matched to a gene: 10. The CDR3 spans 17 residues. DNA for the CDR3: TGTGCCAGCAGCCATCTCCGGCGGGGGGGCAAATACAATGAGCAGTTCTTC. Its translation: CASSHLRRGGKYNEQFF.

The chain employs TRBV15 and TRBJ1-1; no clear D. The CDR3 length is 13 residues. V lost 1 base and J lost 2, with 5 bases in between. The germline CDR1 and CDR2 sequences are LNHNV and YYDKDF (reference sequence). This CDR3 reads CATSRAVNTEAFF. CDR3 coding DNA: TGTGCCACCAGCAGAGCTGTAAACACTGAAGCTTTCTTT. Drawing the rest from reference TRBV15 and TRBJ1-1, the complete variable domain is DAMVIQNPRYQVTQFGKPVTLSCSQTLNHNVMYWYQQKSSQAPKLLFHYYDKDFNNEADTPDNFQSRRPNTSFCFLDIRSPGLGDTAMYLCATSRAVNTEAFFGQGTRLTVV.

This clone has a single count. One junction end does not reproduce the germline sequence, and a read error may be involved. This chain connects TRBV10-2 to TRBJ2-2; 7 bases align to TRBD1. This CDR3 spans 13 amino acids. Looked up from germline, CDR1 is WSHSY and CDR2 is SAAADI. CDR3 nucleotides: TGCGCCGGCAGCCCGACAGGGTCCGGGGAGCTGTTTTTT. It translates to CAGSPTGSGELFF.

V is TRBV6-5 and J is TRBJ1-1, with D unclear. CDR3 length: 13 amino acids. CDR1 is MNHEY, CDR2 SVGAGI, per germline. V lost 5 bases to trimming and J lost 1 base, with 8 bases between them. The CDR3 DNA sequence: TGTGCCAGCAGTCCCAAGGGGAACACTGAAGCTTTCTTT. Its protein product is CASSPKGNTEAFF.

The V gene is TRBV6-2 or TRBV6-3, the J gene TRBJ2-7, with 10 bases fitting TRBD1. The CDR3 runs 14 residues. Germline lookup yields CDR1 MNHEY and CDR2 SVGEGT. Unmatched junction bases numbered 8, after V lost 5 bases and J lost 7 bases. This CDR3 reads CASSDRDRGEEQYF. DNA of the CDR3: TGTGCCAGCAGTGACCGGGACAGGGGTGAAGAGCAGTACTTC.

V is TRBV5-5 and J is TRBJ2-3; 8 nucleotides align to TRBD2. J gave up 0 bases and V 2 bases, and 11 bases lay outside the gene matches. The CDR3 runs to 18 residues. The germline V gene encodes CDR1 SGHKS and CDR2 YYEKEE (reference sequence). The DNA of the CDR3 is TGTGCCAGCAGCTTTCCCGCGGGGGGCTCTTCTAGCACAGATACGCAGTATTTT. This translates into CASSFPAGGSSSTDTQYF.

V gene TRBV4-1 combines with J gene TRBJ1-1, with TRBD1 matching over 7 bases. Losses at the gene ends were 4 bases for V and 2 bases for J; bases not matched to a gene: 7. CDR1 and CDR2 from the germline V gene are MGHRA and YSYEKL. The CDR3 is 15 amino acids. CDR3 nucleotides: TGCGCCAGCAGCCCCCTCGGGACAGCCAACACTGAAGCTTTCTTT. Translated, it gives CASSPLGTANTEAFF.

This clone showed up just once. The V gene is TRBV6-6, the J gene TRBJ1-1, with D perhaps TRBD1 (6 bases). V shed 6 bases and J shed 4 bases, with 15 bases lying between them. The CDR3 runs to 14 residues. Germline lookup yields CDR1 MNHNY and CDR2 SVGAGI (reference sequence). CDR3 nucleotides: TGTGCCAGCAGACCGTGGCAGGGGTTCACTGAAGCTTTCTTT. Translated: CASRPWQGFTEAFF.

V usage is TRBV10-2 and J usage is TRBJ1-2; D not resolved. Trimming stripped 7 bases from V and 1 base from J, with 22 bases between. The germline CDR1 and CDR2 sequences are WSHSY and SAAADI. This CDR3 has 17 residues. As DNA, the CDR3 is TGCGCCAGCATCCTGACGACCCGGGAAGACCTTAACTATGGCTACACCTTC. Translating gives CASILTTREDLNYGYTF.

This clone is a singleton in its sample. The rearrangement uses TRBV10-3 and TRBJ2-2; D may be TRBD1 (6 bases). The CDR3 runs to 16 residues. CDR1 is ENHRY and CDR2 is SYGVKD in the germline V gene. Trimming took 3 bases from V and 6 from J, leaving 17 bases between them. The CDR3 region has the DNA TGTGCCATCAGTGACCCCAGGGGTTTGAGGGCCGGGGAGCTGTTTTTT. Encoded protein: CAISDPRGLRAGELFF.

The rearrangement uses TRBV27 and TRBJ1-1; D might be TRBD1 (6 bases). V was pared by 0 bases and J by 3 bases, with 8 bases between. Per germline, CDR1 MNHEY and CDR2 SMNVEV (reference sequence). CDR3 length equals 14 residues. The DNA for the CDR3 is TGTGCCAGCAGTTTATCACAGGGCTACACTGAAGCTTTCTTT. It yields the protein CASSLSQGYTEAFF.

This chain uses TRBV6-5 with TRBJ1-3; 8 nucleotides match TRBD1. The CDR3 spans 15 residues. Germline CDR1 reads MNHEY; CDR2 reads SVGAGI. V lost 4 bases, J lost 4 bases, and 6 bases stayed unmatched. The CDR3 nucleotides are TGTGCCAGCAGTTCCGGACAGGGAGGAGGAAACACCATATATTTT. This sequence encodes CASSSGQGGGNTIYF.